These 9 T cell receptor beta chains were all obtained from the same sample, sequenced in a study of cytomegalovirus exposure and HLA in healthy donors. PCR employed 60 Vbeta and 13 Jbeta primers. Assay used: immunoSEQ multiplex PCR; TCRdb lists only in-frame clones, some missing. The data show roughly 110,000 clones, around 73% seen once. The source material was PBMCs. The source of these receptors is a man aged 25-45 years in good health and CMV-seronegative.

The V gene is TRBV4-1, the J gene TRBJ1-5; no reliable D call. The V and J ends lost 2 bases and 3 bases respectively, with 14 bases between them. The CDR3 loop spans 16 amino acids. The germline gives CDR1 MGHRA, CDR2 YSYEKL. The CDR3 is CASSQTEAPTNQPQHF. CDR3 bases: TGCGCCAGCAGCCAAACGGAGGCACCTACCAATCAGCCCCAGCATTTT.

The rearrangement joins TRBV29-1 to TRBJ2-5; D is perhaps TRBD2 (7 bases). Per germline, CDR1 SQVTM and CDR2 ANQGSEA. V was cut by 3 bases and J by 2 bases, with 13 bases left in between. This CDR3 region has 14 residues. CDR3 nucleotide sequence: TGCAGCGTTGATGAGAGGGGGGGGCAAGAGACCCAGTACTTC. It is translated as CSVDERGGQETQYF.

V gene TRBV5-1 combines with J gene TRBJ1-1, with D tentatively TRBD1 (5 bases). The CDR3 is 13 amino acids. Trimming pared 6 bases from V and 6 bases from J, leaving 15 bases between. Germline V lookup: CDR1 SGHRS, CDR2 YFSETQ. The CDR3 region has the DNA TGCGCCAGCAAGGGGATTAGTAGCTCTGAAGCTTTCTTT. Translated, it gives CASKGISSSEAFF.

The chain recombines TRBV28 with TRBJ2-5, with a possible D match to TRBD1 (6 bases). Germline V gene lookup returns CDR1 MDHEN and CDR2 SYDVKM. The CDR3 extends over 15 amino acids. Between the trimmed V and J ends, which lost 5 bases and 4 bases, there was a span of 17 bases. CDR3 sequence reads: CASSPRQASRETQYF. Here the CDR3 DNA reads TGTGCCAGCAGTCCTCGACAGGCCAGCAGAGAGACCCAGTACTTC.

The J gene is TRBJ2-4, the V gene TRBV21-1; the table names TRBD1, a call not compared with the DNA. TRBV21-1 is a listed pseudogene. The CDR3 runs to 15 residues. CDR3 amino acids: CAKLPGWVGKNIQYF. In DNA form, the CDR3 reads TGTGCCAAACTCCCAGGGTGGGTCGGCAAAAACATTCAGTACTTC.

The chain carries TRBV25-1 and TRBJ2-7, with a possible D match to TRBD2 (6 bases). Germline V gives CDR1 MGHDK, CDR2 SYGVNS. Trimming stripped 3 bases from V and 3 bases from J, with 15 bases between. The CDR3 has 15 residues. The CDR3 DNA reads TGTGCCAGCAGTGAGGCGGGGTTCGGGAACTACGAGCAGTACTTC. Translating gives CASSEAGFGNYEQYF.

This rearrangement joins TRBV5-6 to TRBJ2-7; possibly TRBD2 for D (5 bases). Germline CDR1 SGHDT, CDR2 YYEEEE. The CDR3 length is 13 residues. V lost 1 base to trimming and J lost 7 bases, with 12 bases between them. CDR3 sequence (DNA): TGTGCCAGCAGCTTGCCCTCCGGGGAGGAGCAGTACTTC. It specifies CASSLPSGEEQYF.

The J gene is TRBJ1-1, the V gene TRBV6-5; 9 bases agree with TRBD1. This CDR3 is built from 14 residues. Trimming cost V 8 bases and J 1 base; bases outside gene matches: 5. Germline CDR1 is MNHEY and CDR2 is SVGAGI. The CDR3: CASAEDRGNTEAFF. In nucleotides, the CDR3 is TGTGCCAGCGCGGAGGACAGGGGGAACACTGAAGCTTTCTTT.

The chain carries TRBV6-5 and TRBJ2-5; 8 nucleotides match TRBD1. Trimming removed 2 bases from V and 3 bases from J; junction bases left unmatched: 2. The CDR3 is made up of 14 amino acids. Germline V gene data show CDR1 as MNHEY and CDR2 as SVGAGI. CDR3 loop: CASSYVQGEETQYF. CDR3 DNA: TGTGCCAGCAGTTACGTACAGGGGGAAGAGACCCAGTACTTC.